This TCR beta chain was recovered during a study of beta chain features in type 1 diabetes (dated by TCRdb to 2017 to 2018). Turning to the overall study: Mean age, gender distribution, total cell number and subset yield did not differ between patients and healthy donors. In the study, recently diagnosed type 1 diabetes patients and matched healthy donors were compared on the TCRB repertoires of their sorted circulating CD4+ T cell subsets. Regulatory and stem cell-like memory subsets were isolated from only 8 patients and 8 healthy donors, whereas naive and central memory subsets came from all 30 or so donors. A total of some 100,000,000 sorted cells were examined across all samples, and a strong correlation was observed between cell number per subset and RNA yield.

Study-wide conclusions, independent of this receptor: Naive, central memory and regulatory TCRB repertoires appeared more similar among patients than among healthy donors. Patients with type 1 diabetes made fewer insertions and deleted more nucleotides at VDJ recombination sites, implying thymic rearrangement abnormalities. Sequencing cDNA rather than genomic DNA could over-represent highly expressing activated cells, although activation and CD3 levels did not differ between groups. PCR may preferentially amplify shorter templates, but because patient and control samples were amplified and corrected together, any resulting skew would affect both groups equally. HLA sub-analyses involved small numbers of individuals, so any influence of HLA type on TCRB rearrangement remained unresolved. In all four CD4+ subsets, TCRB CDR3 length was moderately but significantly shorter in type 1 diabetes patients.

All of the isolated RNA was reverse transcribed with the High Capacity cDNA Reverse Transcription Kit, so expressed TCRB transcripts were sequenced. Deep immunoSEQ sequencing was applied to naive, central memory and regulatory T cell samples, giving an average of roughly 3.5 million total reads per sample. Sorted cells were lysed in RLT buffer, and RNA was extracted using DNase-treated RNeasy Micro or Mini kits according to cell number. Each cell subset was processed on its own to prevent cross-contamination, while patient and healthy donor samples were processed together. The immunoSEQ multiplex PCR was used to amplify TCRB sequences from cDNA, yielding 87-bp fragments that span the CDR3 region. Sequencing of the amplicons was done on the Illumina HiSeq platform. Processing in the source paper ran as follows. Synthetic template baselines were used to correct PCR bias computationally, reads within Hamming distance 2 were collapsed together, and singletons that could not be merged were discarded. Reads were aligned to IMGT to assign V, D and J genes, CDR3 length, and insertions or deletions at six rearrangement sites. Within each subset, clonotype counts were normalized to the number of sorted cells before true diversity and Gini coefficients were calculated with the tcR R package. Repertoire sharing was quantified using the overlap coefficient calculated on TCRB nucleotide sequences. Out-of-frame TCRB sequences from naive cells were analyzed as a proxy for the pre-selection repertoire. Here the immuneACCESS table is served through TCRdb, limited to in-frame sequences with V and J called. Missing clones are a known gap in these copies; in checked studies unresolved V genes cover under half, and the rest lacks a known reason. D and trimming were read from the DNA, whereas the V and J calls and clone size are those reported in that table. The sample yields some 330,000 clones; approximately 12% were counted once. The ten most abundant clones make up over 0.008% of the sample.

This clone was seen more than once but under ten times. It has no known antigen specificity. Base qualities were left out, and no much larger clone turns up one base away. From each donor, a single peripheral blood sample of around 0.12 L on average was drawn into heparinised tubes. A BD FACSAria II and a panel including CD45RO, CCR7, CD25, CD127, CD95 and CD27 were used to sort naive, central memory, regulatory and stem cell-like memory CD4+ T cells. A purity above 98% was achieved for all sorted populations. PBMCs were isolated immediately by Lymphoprep density gradient centrifugation and stained directly without culture. So that batch effects would be minimized, each experiment stained and sorted samples in pairs, pairing one healthy donor with one patient. The sequenced material came from naive CD4+ T cells from blood. The sample's cell subset or site, from its label and the paper: true naive CD4+ T cells. The TCR originated in a woman between 18 and 29 years old with type 1 diabetes.

The DNA sequence is TGTGCCAGCTCAGCGTTCGAGACGAACACCGGGGAGCTGTTTTTT. Its amino acids are CASSAFETNTGELFF. The chain employs TRBV18 and TRBJ2-2, with the D gene call left open. The trim is 5 bases for V and 0 bases for J, with a gap of 10 bases between the germline ends. The CDR3 goes from the cysteine to the phenylalanine over 15 residues. Of all the DNA, just the CDR3 is kept, 45 bases in frame from base 1. Via the germline V gene, CDR1 is KGHSH and CDR2 LQKENI.